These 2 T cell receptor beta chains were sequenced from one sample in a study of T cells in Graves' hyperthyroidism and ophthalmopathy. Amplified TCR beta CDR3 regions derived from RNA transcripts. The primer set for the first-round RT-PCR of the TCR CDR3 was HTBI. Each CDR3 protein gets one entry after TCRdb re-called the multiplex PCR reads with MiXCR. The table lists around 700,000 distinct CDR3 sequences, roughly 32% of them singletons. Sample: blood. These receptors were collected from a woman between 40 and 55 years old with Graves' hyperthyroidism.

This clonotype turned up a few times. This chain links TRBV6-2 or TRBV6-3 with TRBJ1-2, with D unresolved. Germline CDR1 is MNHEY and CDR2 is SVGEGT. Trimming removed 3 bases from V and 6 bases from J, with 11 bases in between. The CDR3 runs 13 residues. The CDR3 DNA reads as TGTGCCAGCAGTTATCGGACCGCGGATGGCTACACCTTC. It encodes CASSYRTADGYTF.

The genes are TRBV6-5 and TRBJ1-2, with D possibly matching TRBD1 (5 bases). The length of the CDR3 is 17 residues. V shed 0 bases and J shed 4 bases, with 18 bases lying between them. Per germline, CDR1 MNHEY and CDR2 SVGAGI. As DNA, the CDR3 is TGTGCCAGCAGTTACTCGATAGGCCCGACAGTTCCCTATGGCTACACCTTC. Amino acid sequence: CASSYSIGPTVPYGYTF.